Below, 20 T cell receptor beta chains from the same sample are listed, as sequenced in a study of blood T cells in healthy people across ages. A second PCR, run for about 6 to 12 cycles, used a sample-barcoded 5' primer plus a J-beta primer mix. One entry per CDR3 protein, called by TCRdb with MiXCR from the 5' RACE reads. Among fewer than 1 million distinct CDR3 sequences listed, around 45% were seen once. The sequenced sample consisted of blood. These receptors were obtained from a man aged 55 to 70 in good health.

The gene calls are TRBV9 and TRBJ2-7; D possibly corresponds to TRBD1 (6 bases). Germline V gives CDR1 SGDLS, CDR2 YYNGEE. The CDR3 runs 14 residues. Trimming cost V 0 bases and J 1 base, with 8 bases left between them. The CDR3 loop is CASSVVDRSYEQYF. CDR3 bases: TGTGCCAGCAGCGTAGTGGACAGATCCTACGAGCAGTACTTC.

V is TRBV11-1 and J is TRBJ2-6; TRBD2 agrees at 8 bases. The V segment lost 1 base and the J segment 1 base; nucleotides outside the gene matches: 9. CDR1 and CDR2 (germline): SGHAT, FQDESV (reference sequence). The length of the CDR3 is 19 residues. In DNA form, the CDR3 reads TGTGCCAGCAGCTTAGTCAGCGGGGGCCTAGAGTCTGGGGCCAACGTCCTGACTTTC. This encodes CASSLVSGGLESGANVLTF. Full variable domain (missing parts from reference TRBV11-1 and TRBJ2-6): EAEVAQSPRYKITEKSQAVAFWCDPISGHATLYWYRQILGQGPELLVQFQDESVVDDSQLPKDRFSAERLKGVDSTLKIQPAELGDSAMYLCASSLVSGGLESGANVLTFGAGSRLTVL.

The CDR3 DNA is TGTGCCAGCAGTTACGGAGCGTATAGAGGGTTTGAGGAGCAGTTCTTC. This sequence encodes CASSYGAYRGFEEQFF. The chain combines TRBV6-2 or TRBV6-3 with TRBJ2-1; possible D gene TRBD2, 5 bases. Germline CDR1 and CDR2: MNHEY and SVGEGT. The CDR3 runs 16 residues. V gave up 2 bases and J gave up 10 bases, with 21 bases separating them.

The chain combines TRBV6-6 with TRBJ2-3; 8 bases agree with TRBD1. V lost 6 bases to trimming and J lost 0 bases; unmatched junction nucleotides: 5. Per germline, CDR1 MNHNY and CDR2 SVGAGI (reference sequence). The CDR3 runs 15 residues. The CDR3 DNA follows: TGTGCCAGCAGCCCGGACAGGGAAAGCACAGATACGCAGTATTTT. This translates into CASSPDRESTDTQYF.

This clonotype was observed a few times. The chain is built from TRBV4-1 and TRBJ2-2; D is ambiguous. Germline CDR1 reads MGHRA; CDR2 reads YSYEKL. V dropped 2 bases and J dropped 2 bases, with 9 bases sitting between them. CDR3 size: 15 residues. The CDR3 coding sequence is TGCGCCAGCAGCCAAACTAAAAAAAACACCGGGGAGCTGTTTTTT. This translates into CASSQTKKNTGELFF.

V gene TRBV5-6 combines with J gene TRBJ2-3, with 11 bases lining up with TRBD1. CDR1 and CDR2 (germline): SGHDT, YYEEEE. The CDR3 length is 13 residues. CDR3 sequence reads: CLWTGGLTDTQYF. Here the CDR3 DNA reads TGTCTGTGGACAGGGGGCTTAACAGATACGCAGTATTTT. Together with reference TRBV5-6 and TRBJ2-3, the CDR3 gives the full variable domain: DAGVTQSPTHLIKTRGQQVTLRCSPKSGHDTVSWYQQALGQGPQFIFQYYEEEERQRGNFPDRFSGHQFPNYSSELNVNALLLGDSALYLCLWTGGLTDTQYFGPGTRLTVL.

This clonotype was counted between two and nine times. The rearrangement links TRBV20-1 to TRBJ2-5; the match to TRBD2 covers 12 bases. The CDR3 consists of 17 residues. Germline V gene data show CDR1 as DFQATT and CDR2 as SNEGSKA (reference sequence). V shed 6 bases, J shed 5 bases, and the junction held 16 bases outside the gene matches. The CDR3 spells CSARGTSGGPRLETQYF. The CDR3 DNA reads TGCAGTGCCCGGGGCACTAGCGGGGGGCCTAGACTGGAGACCCAGTACTTC.

The genes are TRBV4-1 and TRBJ1-4; no clear D. The CDR3 is 15 residues long. V lost 3 bases, J lost 0 bases, and 8 bases lay in between. Germline lookup yields CDR1 MGHRA and CDR2 YSYEKL. The CDR3 DNA is TGCGCCAGCAGCCACCCACAAGCAACTAATGAAAAACTGTTTTTT. Residues: CASSHPQATNEKLFF.

This clonotype was detected only once. With a much larger clone just one base away, this may be a read error. The chain couples TRBV29-1 to TRBJ2-7, with 7 bases that match TRBD1. The germline V gene has CDR1 SQVTM and CDR2 ANQGSEA. CDR3 length equals 11 residues. CDR3 bases: TGCAGCGCGGGACAGATGGGCGAGCGGTACTTC. This gives the protein CSAGQMGERYF.

The genes are TRBV7-9 and TRBJ2-7, with no clear D. V gave up 3 bases and J gave up 0 bases, with 15 bases separating them. Germline V gene data show CDR1 as SEHNR and CDR2 as FQNEAQ (reference sequence). This CDR3 comprises 16 residues. The CDR3 spells CASSFGLGISSYEQYF. CDR3 nucleotides: TGTGCCAGCAGCTTCGGCCTGGGGATCAGCTCCTACGAGCAGTACTTC.

The gene calls are TRBV9 and TRBJ2-7; no definite D call. Germline V gives CDR1 SGDLS, CDR2 YYNGEE. Deletions cut 4 bases from V and 0 bases from J, with 14 bases between. The CDR3 covers 15 residues. The CDR3: CASSPGYVDSYEQYF. As DNA, the CDR3 is TGTGCCAGCAGCCCTGGGTATGTCGACTCCTACGAGCAGTACTTC.

The V call is TRBV20-1, the J call TRBJ2-5; 7 nucleotides match TRBD2. The CDR3 covers 14 residues. In germline, CDR1 is DFQATT, CDR2 SNEGSKA (reference sequence). V shed 5 bases, J shed 4 bases, and the junction held 10 bases outside the gene matches. For the CDR3, the DNA is TGCAGTGCTTCGGCGGGGGAGCCCCGAGAGACCCAGTACTTC. This codes for CSASAGEPRETQYF.

The genes are TRBV6-1 and TRBJ2-7, with D tentatively TRBD2 (5 bases). CDR1 is MNHNS and CDR2 is SASEGT in the germline V gene. The CDR3 loop spans 13 amino acids. V lost 4 bases and J 7 bases, leaving 14 bases between the germline ends. The CDR3 is CASSGQEVREQYF. The DNA for the CDR3 is TGTGCCAGCAGTGGGCAGGAGGTCAGGGAGCAGTACTTC.

Remarks on this clonotype: A read error may explain this, as a much larger clone is one base away. The chain couples TRBV27 to TRBJ1-2; D is perhaps TRBD1 (5 bases). This CDR3 spans 14 amino acids. The germline CDR1 and CDR2 sequences are MNHEY and SMNVEV (reference sequence). The CDR3 is CASSSGPWGYGHTF. As DNA, the CDR3 is TGTGCCAGCAGTTCGGGACCATGGGGCTATGGCCACACCTTC.

The J gene is TRBJ2-1, the V gene TRBV14; D ambiguous. The germline V gene has CDR1 SGHDN and CDR2 FVKESK. Trimming pared 1 base from V and 13 bases from J, leaving 14 bases between. This CDR3 spans 13 amino acids. CDR3 DNA sequence: TGTGCCAGCAGCCAAGTGGGGTTTGCACAACAGTTCTTC. Translation: CASSQVGFAQQFF.

This clonotype was counted a few times. The chain combines TRBV4-1 with TRBJ2-5; 14 bases are shared with TRBD2. Germline V gene sequence: CDR1 MGHRA, CDR2 YSYEKL. CDR3 size: 16 residues. J was trimmed by 2 bases and V by 4 bases; bases with no gene match: 3. CDR3 sequence (DNA): TGCGCCAGCAGCCGTGGGACTAGCGGGGGTCAAGAGACCCAGTACTTC. This codes for CASSRGTSGGQETQYF.

The genes are TRBV19 and TRBJ2-3, with 7 bases that match TRBD2. Per germline, CDR1 LNHDA and CDR2 SQIVND (reference sequence). Germline trimming cut 5 bases from V and 4 bases from J; bases unmatched to any gene: 15. The CDR3 is 17 residues long. CDR3 residues: CASSLRVAGGIADTQYF. The CDR3 DNA reads TGTGCCAGTAGTCTCAGGGTAGCGGGTGGTATCGCAGATACGCAGTATTTT.

This clonotype came up a few times. The rearrangement links TRBV7-2 to TRBJ2-3; perhaps TRBD2 as D (5 bases). This CDR3 contains 11 residues. V was clipped by 4 bases and J by 10 bases, with 9 bases between them. Looked up from germline, CDR1 is SGHTA and CDR2 is FQGNSA. This CDR3 is CASSSGIAQYF. CDR3 coding DNA: TGTGCCAGCAGCTCGGGGATCGCGCAGTATTTT.

This clonotype has only a few counts. J is TRBJ2-4 and V is TRBV5-1; TRBD1 matches 8 bases. Germline-derived CDR1 and CDR2 are SGHRS and YFSETQ. This CDR3 region has 14 residues. Unmatched junction bases numbered 9, after V lost 4 bases and J lost 9 bases. Here the CDR3 reads CASSPRTDRGIQYF. In DNA, the CDR3 is TGCGCCAGCAGCCCTCGGACCGACAGGGGCATTCAGTACTTC.

The rearrangement links TRBV30 to TRBJ1-4; D not resolved. CDR3 size: 12 residues. Per the germline V gene, CDR1 is GTSNPN and CDR2 is SVGIG (reference sequence). V was pared by 0 bases and J by 7 bases, with 6 bases between. For the CDR3, the DNA is TGTGCCTGGAGTGTAGAGGCTGAAAAACTGTTTTTT. Translation: CAWSVEAEKLFF.